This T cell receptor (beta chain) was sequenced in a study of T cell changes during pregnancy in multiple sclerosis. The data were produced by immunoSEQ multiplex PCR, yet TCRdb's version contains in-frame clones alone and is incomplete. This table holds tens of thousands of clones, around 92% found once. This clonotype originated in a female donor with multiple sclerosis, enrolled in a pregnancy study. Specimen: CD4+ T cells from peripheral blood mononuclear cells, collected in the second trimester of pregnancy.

CDR3 in amino acids: CASSPQQGVGNQPQHF. The CDR3 nucleotides read TGTGCCAGCAGCCCTCAACAGGGCGTCGGCAATCAGCCCCAGCATTTT. This chain joins TRBV7-9 and TRBJ1-5, with D maybe TRBD1 (6 bases). Per the germline V gene, CDR1 is SEHNR and CDR2 is FQNEAQ (reference sequence). The CDR3 runs to 16 residues. Between the trimmed V and J ends, which lost 5 bases and 2 bases, there was a span of 16 bases.